This section outlines one TCR beta chain sequence together with its context. No antigen is known for it. This sample stems from a study of CD8 T cells in Susac syndrome. General study results and limits: An acknowledgment was made by the study that its TCR sequencing and HLA analysis involved relatively few individuals.

Random hexamers were used to reverse transcribe an amount of roughly 0.5 to 1 ug RNA. Multiplex immunoSEQ PCR targeted 54 Vbeta and 13 Jbeta TCR beta segments. TCRdb ran MiXCR on the immunoSEQ multiplex PCR reads and lists one entry per CDR3 protein. The table has more than 85,000 distinct CDR3 sequences, 90% to 98% seen once. Sequencing of TCR beta, carried out with a high-throughput approach, was applied to CD8+ and CD4+ T cells from the blood. The TEMRA cells underwent FACS enrichment, while the CD8+ and CD4+ T cells underwent negative isolation. V was shortened by 4 bases and J by 8 bases, with 14 bases between the two germline ends. Germline assignment: CDR1 GTSNPN and CDR2 SVGIG (reference sequence). The length of the CDR3 is 12 residues.

Sequencing used CD4+ T cells from PBMCs. This sequence was found in a human donor in good health. V and J are TRBV30 and TRBJ1-2; D not certain. CDR3 loop: CAWTRGFEGYTF. CDR3 sequence (DNA): TGTGCCTGGACCCGGGGATTCGAGGGCTACACCTTC.